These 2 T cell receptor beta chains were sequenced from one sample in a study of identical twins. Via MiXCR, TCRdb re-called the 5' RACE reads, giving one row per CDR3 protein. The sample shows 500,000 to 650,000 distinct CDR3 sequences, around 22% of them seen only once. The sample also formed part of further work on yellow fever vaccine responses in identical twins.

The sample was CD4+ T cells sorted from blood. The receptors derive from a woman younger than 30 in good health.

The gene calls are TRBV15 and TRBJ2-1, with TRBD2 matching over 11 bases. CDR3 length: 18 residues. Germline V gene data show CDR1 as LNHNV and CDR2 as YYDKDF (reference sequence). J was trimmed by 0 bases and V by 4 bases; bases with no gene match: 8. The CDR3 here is CATSNMLAGGFSYNEQFF. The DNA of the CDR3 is TGTGCCACCAGCAACATGCTAGCGGGGGGTTTCTCCTACAATGAGCAGTTCTTC.

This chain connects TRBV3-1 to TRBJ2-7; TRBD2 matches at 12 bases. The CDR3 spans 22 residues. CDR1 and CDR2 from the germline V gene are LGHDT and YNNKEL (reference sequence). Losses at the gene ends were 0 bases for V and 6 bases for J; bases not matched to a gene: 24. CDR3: CASSQDGTGSGLAGSWASEQYF. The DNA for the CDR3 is TGTGCCAGCAGCCAAGATGGAACAGGGTCTGGACTAGCGGGAAGTTGGGCGTCCGAGCAGTACTTC.